The 28 T cell receptor beta chains reported below all come from one sample, sequenced in a study of T cell responses to AZD1222 COVID-19 vaccine. Some clones are missing from TCRdb's copy, which holds only in-frame ones; the method was immunoSEQ multiplex PCR. Of about 150,000 clones in the sample, about nine tenths were seen once. This sample comprised peripheral blood, obtained on day 0 of AZD1222 vaccination. The receptor source for this set is an adult in good health.

J is TRBJ2-7 and V is TRBV5-8; the D gene is possibly TRBD1 (5 bases). The germline V gene encodes CDR1 SGHTS and CDR2 YDEGEE. Trimming shortened V by 3 bases and J by 9 bases, and 10 bases separated the two germline ends. The CDR3 sequence is 11 residues long. The CDR3 nucleotides read TGTGCCAGCAGCTCCCGGACAATGCAGTACTTC. This encodes CASSSRTMQYF.

This chain connects TRBV7-3 to TRBJ2-3, with 8 nucleotides matching TRBD2. Trimming at V came to 5 bases and at J to 5 bases, leaving 9 bases not matched to a gene. Germline V gives CDR1 SGHTA, CDR2 FQGTGA. This CDR3 is 15 amino acids long. The CDR3 sequence is CASSATSATGDTQYF. The CDR3 coding sequence is TGTGCCAGCAGCGCGACTAGCGCTACCGGAGATACGCAGTATTTT.

This chain links TRBV27 with TRBJ1-1; 10 nucleotides agree with TRBD1. Germline-derived CDR1 and CDR2 are MNHEY and SMNVEV (reference sequence). V lost 5 bases and J lost 0; bases outside the gene matches: 12. The CDR3 has 18 residues. CDR3 loop: CASSPTTGGSGMNTEAFF. CDR3 DNA sequence: TGTGCCAGCAGTCCAACGACAGGGGGCAGTGGGATGAACACTGAAGCTTTCTTT.

The V gene is TRBV28, the J gene TRBJ1-2; 10 bases are a match to TRBD1. Trimming at V came to 5 bases and at J to 8 bases, leaving 11 bases not matched to a gene. Germline CDR1 MDHEN, CDR2 SYDVKM. CDR3 size: 15 residues. CDR3 amino acids: CASSPLTGGEGGYTF. The CDR3 region has the DNA TGTGCCAGCAGTCCCTTGACAGGGGGCGAAGGAGGCTACACCTTC.

This chain joins TRBV4-1 and TRBJ1-5; 8 nucleotides agree with TRBD1. Germline CDR1 MGHRA, CDR2 YSYEKL. The CDR3 contains 15 residues. With V trimmed by 1 base and J by 6 bases, 5 bases remained unmatched. The CDR3, as DNA: TGCGCCAGCAGCCAAGCATTTCAGGGGGCTCAGCCCCAGCATTTT. It is translated as CASSQAFQGAQPQHF.

The chain combines TRBV6-2 or TRBV6-3 with TRBJ2-2; possible D gene TRBD1, 6 bases. V was clipped by 3 bases and J by 2 bases, with 16 bases between them. This CDR3 has 17 residues. The germline CDR1 and CDR2 sequences are MNHEY and SVGEGT. The CDR3 sequence is CASSYPHQGPNTGELFF. DNA for the CDR3: TGTGCCAGCAGTTATCCCCACCAGGGGCCTAACACCGGGGAGCTGTTTTTT.

The genes are TRBV30 and TRBJ2-1; D gene ambiguous. Deletions cut 4 bases from V and 5 bases from J, with 6 bases between. This CDR3 spans 11 amino acids. CDR1 is GTSNPN and CDR2 is SVGIG in the germline V gene (reference sequence). The CDR3 reads CAWNYDNEQFF. Here the CDR3 DNA reads TGTGCCTGGAATTACGACAATGAGCAGTTCTTC.

Only one count was recorded for this clone. Because the CDR3's place on the DNA is in doubt, the DNA is left out and the CDR3 is given as listed by TCRdb. The chain employs TRBV21-1 and TRBJ1-3. TRBV21-1 is a pseudogene. A total of 14 residues make up the CDR3, ends included. This chain's CDR3 is CASIRVGLGNTIYF.

The V gene is TRBV7-8, the J gene TRBJ2-1; perhaps TRBD1 as D (6 bases). The CDR3 spans 18 residues. The ends were cut back, 2 bases at V and 5 bases at J, with 22 bases in the middle. In germline, CDR1 is SGHVS, CDR2 FQNEAQ. The CDR3: CASSLRRKASGTNNEQFF. CDR3 in DNA: TGTGCCAGCAGCTTACGGCGGAAAGCGTCCGGGACAAACAATGAGCAGTTCTTC.

The chain has TRBV28 and TRBJ1-1, with D perhaps matching TRBD1 (6 bases). CDR1 and CDR2 from the germline V gene are MDHEN and SYDVKM. Trimming removed 3 bases from V and 7 bases from J, with 9 bases in between. The CDR3 contains 12 residues. The CDR3 loop reads CASSFGQFEAFF. The DNA of the CDR3 is TGTGCCAGCAGTTTCGGACAGTTTGAAGCTTTCTTT.

This chain links TRBV7-9 with TRBJ2-7; 8 nucleotides match TRBD1. This CDR3 has 15 amino acids. Losses at the gene ends were 6 bases for V and 2 bases for J; bases not matched to a gene: 9. Germline CDR1 is SEHNR and CDR2 is FQNEAQ (reference sequence). CDR3 DNA: TGTGCCAGCAGTCCAGGACAGGGTTCCCCCTACGAGCAGTACTTC. Protein sequence: CASSPGQGSPYEQYF.

This sequence joins TRBV7-3 and TRBJ2-1; D possibly matches TRBD1 or TRBD2 (6 bases each). Germline V CDR1 and CDR2: SGHTA, FQGTGA. The CDR3 is 16 residues long. Between the trimmed V and J ends, which lost 4 bases and 4 bases, there was a span of 17 bases. CDR3 in DNA: TGTGCCAGCAGCTCCCCTGTTGGGGGGACATACAATGAGCAGTTCTTC. Protein sequence: CASSSPVGGTYNEQFF.

This clone has a single count. This chain connects TRBV25-1 to TRBJ1-6; D may be TRBD1 (5 bases). CDR3 length: 14 amino acids. Germline V gene lookup returns CDR1 MGHDK and CDR2 SYGVNS. The CDR3 is CPPGPHSYNSPLHF. The CDR3 nucleotides read TGTCCGCCGGGACCGCATTCATATAATTCACCCCTCCACTTT.

The chain has TRBV5-6 and TRBJ2-5; 7 positions agree with TRBD1. Germline-derived CDR1 and CDR2 are SGHDT and YYEEEE. The CDR3 has 13 amino acids. The J segment lost 5 bases and the V segment lost 7 bases, leaving 8 bases of the junction unmatched. The CDR3, as DNA: TGTGCCAGCTCAAGACAGGGTGGTGAGACCCAGTACTTC. As protein: CASSRQGGETQYF.

The genes are TRBV27 and TRBJ1-1; D is unclear. The CDR3 length is 12 residues. V was shortened by 2 bases and J by 5 bases, with 6 bases between the two germline ends. CDR1 is MNHEY and CDR2 is SMNVEV in the germline V gene (reference sequence). Here the CDR3 reads CASSLRGTEAFF. The DNA for the CDR3 is TGTGCCAGCAGTTTAAGAGGTACTGAAGCTTTCTTT.

The chain employs TRBV10-3 and TRBJ1-2; TRBD1 might be the D (5 bases). V shed 5 bases and J shed 2 bases, with 15 bases lying between them. The CDR3 runs to 15 residues. The germline V gene encodes CDR1 ENHRY and CDR2 SYGVKD. The CDR3 spells CAISSTPGDNYGYTF. The CDR3 DNA sequence: TGTGCCATCAGTAGTACCCCGGGGGACAACTATGGCTACACCTTC.

This rearrangement joins TRBV5-1 to TRBJ2-2; D call uncertain. The CDR3 is 16 residues long. Trimming took 1 base from V and 7 from J, leaving 17 bases between them. Germline CDR1 is SGHRS and CDR2 is YFSETQ. For the CDR3, the DNA is TGCGCCAGCAGCTTGATACTCGGAGCGTCCGGCGGGGAGCTGTTTTTT. It codes for CASSLILGASGGELFF. Full variable domain (missing parts from reference TRBV5-1 and TRBJ2-2): KAGVTQTPRYLIKTRGQQVTLSCSPISGHRSVSWYQQTPGQGLQFLFEYFSETQRNKGNFPGRFSGRQFSNSRSEMNVSTLELGDSALYLCASSLILGASGGELFFGEGSRLTVL.

J is TRBJ2-2 and V is TRBV19; TRBD2 matches 10 bases. The CDR3 is 15 amino acids. The V gene's germline CDR1 is LNHDA and CDR2 SQIVND (reference sequence). V shed 4 bases and J 7 bases; nucleotides not matched to a gene: 6. Here the CDR3 reads CASSRLAGVDGELFF. The DNA of the CDR3 is TGTGCCAGTAGTAGGCTAGCGGGAGTAGACGGGGAGCTGTTTTTT.

The chain links TRBV30 to TRBJ1-5, with 7 bases aligning to TRBD1. The germline gives CDR1 GTSNPN, CDR2 SVGIG (reference sequence). V dropped 2 bases and J dropped 2; count of bases not matched to a gene: 3. This CDR3 spans 14 amino acids. CDR3 loop: CAWSSTGGNQPQHF. For the CDR3, the DNA is TGTGCCTGGAGTAGTACAGGGGGCAATCAGCCCCAGCATTTT.

The V and J genes are TRBV7-8 and TRBJ1-1, with 8 positions matching TRBD1. The CDR3 covers 13 residues. Germline V gene sequence: CDR1 SGHVS, CDR2 FQNEAQ. The V and J ends lost 4 bases and 7 bases, in that order; junction bases with no gene match: 5. The CDR3, as DNA: TGTGCCAGCAGCTACCGGACAGGGTTTGAAGCTTTCTTT. Protein sequence: CASSYRTGFEAFF.

The J gene is TRBJ2-7, the V gene TRBV6-6; D is possibly TRBD1 (5 bases). CDR1 and CDR2 (germline): MNHNY, SVGAGI (reference sequence). V was pared by 8 bases and J by 2 bases, with 16 bases between. The CDR3 has 14 amino acids. CDR3 residues: CASLSRTHTYEQYF. The DNA for the CDR3 is TGTGCCAGCCTTTCCCGGACACATACCTACGAGCAGTACTTC.

The chain is built from TRBV6-6 and TRBJ2-1; D not resolved. The CDR3 consists of 13 residues. Germline CDR1 reads MNHNY; CDR2 reads SVGAGI (reference sequence). V was pared by 6 bases and J by 1 base, with 7 bases between. CDR3 sequence: CASSRNSYNEQFF. In DNA, the CDR3 is TGTGCCAGCAGCCGTAATTCCTACAATGAGCAGTTCTTC.

The chain uses TRBV19 and TRBJ1-1, with 8 bases matching TRBD1. V dropped 7 bases and J dropped 2; count of bases not matched to a gene: 6. CDR3 length: 14 amino acids. CDR1 and CDR2 from the germline V gene are LNHDA and SQIVND (reference sequence). In DNA form, the CDR3 reads TGTGCCAGTACATATGACAGGGGAAACACTGAAGCTTTCTTT. Its translation: CASTYDRGNTEAFF.

This chain joins TRBV12-3 or TRBV12-4 and TRBJ1-5; 8 bases agree with TRBD1. The ends lost 6 bases at V and 6 bases at J; junction bases unmatched: 4. This CDR3 is built from 13 residues. As DNA, the CDR3 is TGTGCCAGCAGAGGACAGGGTACTCAGCCCCAGCATTTT. Protein sequence: CASRGQGTQPQHF.

The chain uses TRBV6-5 and TRBJ2-2; possibly TRBD2 for D (5 bases). Germline lookup yields CDR1 MNHEY and CDR2 SVGAGI. The CDR3 sequence is 11 residues long. The CDR3 spells CASANTGELFF. CDR3 nucleotides: TGTGCTAGCGCGAACACCGGGGAGCTGTTTTTT.

This chain links TRBV9 with TRBJ1-1; 11 bases are a match to TRBD1. V shed 0 bases and J 6 bases; nucleotides not matched to a gene: 4. The germline gives CDR1 SGDLS, CDR2 YYNGEE. This CDR3 is built from 15 residues. CDR3 sequence: CASSVAGTGGAEAFF. The CDR3 DNA is TGTGCCAGCAGCGTAGCCGGGACAGGGGGAGCTGAAGCTTTCTTT.

This chain joins TRBV7-2 and TRBJ1-1; the D gene is possibly TRBD1 (6 bases). The CDR3 loop spans 15 amino acids. Trimming took off 4 bases at V and 6 bases at J, with 18 bases between the two ends. CDR1 and CDR2 (germline): SGHTA, FQGNSA. Here the CDR3 reads CASSSQGEIRAEAFF. CDR3 coding DNA: TGTGCCAGCAGCTCACAGGGAGAGATAAGGGCTGAAGCTTTCTTT.

The chain recombines TRBV12-3 or TRBV12-4 with TRBJ2-1; possibly TRBD1 for D (5 bases). V lost 10 bases and J lost 9, with 13 bases in between. CDR3 length: 11 amino acids. The CDR3, as DNA: TGTGCCACAGGGTCTTCTGGTGAGCAGTTCTTC. Its protein product is CATGSSGEQFF.